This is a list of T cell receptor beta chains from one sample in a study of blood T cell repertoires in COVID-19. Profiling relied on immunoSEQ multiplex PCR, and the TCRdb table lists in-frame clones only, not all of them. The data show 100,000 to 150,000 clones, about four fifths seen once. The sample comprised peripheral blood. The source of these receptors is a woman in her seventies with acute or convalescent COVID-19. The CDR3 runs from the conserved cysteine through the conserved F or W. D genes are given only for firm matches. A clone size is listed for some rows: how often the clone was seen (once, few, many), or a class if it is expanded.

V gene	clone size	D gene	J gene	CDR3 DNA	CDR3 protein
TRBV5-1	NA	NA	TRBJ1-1	TGCGCCAGCAGCGTTCAGGGGCTGGACACTGAAGCTTTCTTT	CASSVQGLDTEAFF
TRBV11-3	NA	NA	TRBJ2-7	TGTGCCAGCAGCTTAGTAGGGGGTTCCGCCTCCTACGAGCAGTACTTC	CASSLVGGSASYEQYF
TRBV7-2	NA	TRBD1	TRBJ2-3	TGTGCCAGCAGACGACAGGGTGTGGGCACAGATACGCAGTATTTT	CASRRQGVGTDTQYF
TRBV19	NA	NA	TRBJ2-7	TGTGCCAGTAGCCGAGACAGCCTAGCCTACGAGCAGTACTTC	CASSRDSLAYEQYF
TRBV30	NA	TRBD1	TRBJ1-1	TGTGCCTGGAGTGTACATCCGCTGGCAGGGGGTGTATTT	CAWSVHPLAGGVF
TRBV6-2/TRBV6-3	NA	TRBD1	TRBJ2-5	TGTGCCAGCAGTTACTCGCGGACAGGGGGCGCGGAGACCCAGTACTTC	CASSYSRTGGAETQYF
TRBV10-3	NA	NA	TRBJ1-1	TGTGCCATCAGTGTTAGGGGAGGCACTGAAGCTTTCTTT	CAISVRGGTEAFF
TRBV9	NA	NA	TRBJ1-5	TGTGCCAGCAGCGGCACAAGCAATCAGCCCCAGCATTTT	CASSGTSNQPQHF
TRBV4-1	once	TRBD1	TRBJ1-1	TGCGCCAGCAGCCTTGGACAGGGTCGAGGAAGAACTGAAGCTTTCTTT	CASSLGQGRGRTEAFF
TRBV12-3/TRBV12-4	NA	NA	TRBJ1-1	TGTGCCAGCAGTTTTCGGGGTACTGAAGCTTTCTTT	CASSFRGTEAFF
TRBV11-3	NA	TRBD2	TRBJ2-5	TGTGCCAGCAGCCCCCTCGCGGGAGTACAAGAGACCCAGTACTTC	CASSPLAGVQETQYF
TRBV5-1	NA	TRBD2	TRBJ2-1	TGCGCCAGCAGCGCCGGGACTAGCAACCACAATGAGCAGTTCTTC	CASSAGTSNHNEQFF
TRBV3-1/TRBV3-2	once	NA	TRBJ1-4	TGTGCCAGCAGCCAAGCCACAGGCCTACCGGCCGGAAAACTGTTTTTT	CASSQATGLPAGKLFF
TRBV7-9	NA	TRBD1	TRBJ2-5	TGTGCCAGCAGCTTAACAACGGGACAGAGACAAGAGACCCAGTACTTC	CASSLTTGQRQETQYF
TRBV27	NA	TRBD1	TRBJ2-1	TGTGCCAGCAGAACAGGGGTGGCCTACAATGAGCAGTTCTTC	CASRTGVAYNEQFF
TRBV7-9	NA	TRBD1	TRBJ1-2	TGTGCCAGCAGCCAAAGACAGGGGGGAGGATATGGCTACACCTTC	CASSQRQGGGYGYTF
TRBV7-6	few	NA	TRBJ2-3	TGTGCCAGCAGCTTAGCTGCGGTATGGGCAGATACGCAGTATTTT	CASSLAAVWADTQYF
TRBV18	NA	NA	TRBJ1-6	TGTGCCAGCTCACCAGTTCCCCCGGCAGAGGGAACCCTCCACTTT	CASSPVPPAEGTLHF
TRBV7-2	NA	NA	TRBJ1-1	TGTGCCAGCAGCTTAGGGGGACTAAGCACTGAAGCTTTCTTT	CASSLGGLSTEAFF
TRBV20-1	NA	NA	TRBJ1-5	TGCAGTGCTAGTATCGAGGGGAGGGATCAGCCCCAGCATTTT	CSASIEGRDQPQHF
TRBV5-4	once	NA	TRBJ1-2	TGTGCCAGCAGCTCCAGGGTTGGTGCTAACTATGGCTACACCTTC	CASSSRVGANYGYTF
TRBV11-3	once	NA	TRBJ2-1	TGTGCCAGCAGTCCGCGTATCCGGGGAGGAGGAAATGAGCAGTTCTTC	CASSPRIRGGGNEQFF
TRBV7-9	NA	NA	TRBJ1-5	TGTGCCAGCAGCTTATCGAACAGTATCCCCAATCAGCCCCAGCATTTT	CASSLSNSIPNQPQHF
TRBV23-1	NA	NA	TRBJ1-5	TGCGCCAGCAGTCGTAATTTGCCCCAGCATTTT	CASSRNLPQHF
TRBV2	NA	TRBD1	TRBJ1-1	TGTGCCAGCATCTCTGACAGGGACACTGAAGCTTTCTTT	CASISDRDTEAFF
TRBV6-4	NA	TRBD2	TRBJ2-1	TGTGCCAGCAGCTTTAGCGGGGGGGCGAAATTCGATGAGCAGTTCTTC	CASSFSGGAKFDEQFF
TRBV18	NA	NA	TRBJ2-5	TGTGCCAGCTCCATAGAGACCCAGTACTTC	CASSIETQYF
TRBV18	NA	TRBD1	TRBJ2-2	TGTGCCAGCTCAATTCAGGGGGCGCCGGCCGGGGAGCTGTTTTTT	CASSIQGAPAGELFF
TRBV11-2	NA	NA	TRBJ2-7	TGTGCCAGCAGCTCTACTTTTAGAGGCTACGAGCAGTACTTC	CASSSTFRGYEQYF
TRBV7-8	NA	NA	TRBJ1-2	TGTGCCAGCAGCTTGGGTGGGCTACAGGGAGGCTACACCTTC	CASSLGGLQGGYTF
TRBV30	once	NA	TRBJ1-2	TGTGCCTGGAGTAAAAGGGGTAGTGGCTACACCTTC	CAWSKRGSGYTF
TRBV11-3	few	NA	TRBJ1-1	TGTGCCAGCAGCTTCGTCCAGGCTAACACTGAAGCTTTCTTT	CASSFVQANTEAFF
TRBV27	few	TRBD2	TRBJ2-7	TGTGCCAGCAACCGACTAGCGGACGCTCCCTACGAGCAGTACTTC	CASNRLADAPYEQYF
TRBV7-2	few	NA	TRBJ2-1	TGTGCCAGCAGCTTAATCTCCAATGAGCAGTTCTTC	CASSLISNEQFF
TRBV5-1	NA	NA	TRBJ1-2	TGCGCCAGCAGCTCAAATGCAGGGGACTATGGCTACACCTTC	CASSSNAGDYGYTF
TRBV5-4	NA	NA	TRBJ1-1	TGTGCCAGCAGCCTAAACACTGAAGCTTTCTTT	CASSLNTEAFF
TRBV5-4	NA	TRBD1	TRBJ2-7	TGTGCCAGCAGCTTGGACCAGGGGGCAGGCCGCGAGCAGTACTTC	CASSLDQGAGREQYF
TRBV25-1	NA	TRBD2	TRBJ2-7	TGTGCCAGCAGTGGACCACTAGCGGGGGTATACGAGCAGTACTTC	CASSGPLAGVYEQYF